Following are 27 T cell receptor beta chains from one sample sequenced in a study of OX40 agonist ivuxolimab in advanced cancers. Assay used: immunoSEQ multiplex PCR; TCRdb lists only in-frame clones, some missing. This repertoire shows fewer than 70,000 clones, more than 85% found once; its top ten account for around 0.42%. This material consisted of CD4+ or CD8+ T cells sorted from blood, taken in a trial of the OX40 agonist ivuxolimab. The origin of the receptors is an adult with an advanced solid tumor such as melanoma, head and neck, liver or kidney cancer.

The chain carries TRBV5-1 and TRBJ1-1; D is undetermined. The germline V and J ends were trimmed by 1 base and 1 base, with 8 bases remaining between them. Germline values: CDR1 SGHRS, CDR2 YFSETQ. The CDR3 contains 14 residues. CDR3 amino acids: CASSLLQANTEAFF. CDR3 bases: TGCGCCAGCAGCTTGTTGCAGGCGAACACTGAAGCTTTCTTT. Filled out from reference TRBV5-1 and TRBJ1-1, the complete variable domain reads KAGVTQTPRYLIKTRGQQVTLSCSPISGHRSVSWYQQTPGQGLQFLFEYFSETQRNKGNFPGRFSGRQFSNSRSEMNVSTLELGDSALYLCASSLLQANTEAFFGQGTRLTVV.

The chain links TRBV19 to TRBJ1-2; 7 positions agree with TRBD1. With V trimmed by 3 bases and J by 2 bases, 0 bases remained unmatched. There are 13 residues in the CDR3. Looked up from germline, CDR1 is LNHDA and CDR2 is SQIVND (reference sequence). The DNA of the CDR3 is TGTGCCAGTAGTATGGGACAGAACTATGGCTACACCTTC. It codes for CASSMGQNYGYTF.

The chain is built from TRBV5-5 and TRBJ2-7; 7 bases fit TRBD1. Germline V gene data show CDR1 as SGHKS and CDR2 as YYEKEE (reference sequence). Losses at the gene ends were 5 bases for V and 0 bases for J; bases not matched to a gene: 11. The CDR3 has 16 residues. The CDR3 reads CASSSRNRGTSYEQYF. The CDR3 DNA reads as TGTGCCAGCAGTTCACGAAACAGGGGCACCTCCTACGAGCAGTACTTC. Supplemented by reference TRBV5-5 and TRBJ2-7, the full variable domain reads DAGVTQSPTHLIKTRGQQVTLRCSPISGHKSVSWYQQVLGQGPQFIFQYYEKEERGRGNFPDRFSARQFPNYSSELNVNALLLGDSALYLCASSSRNRGTSYEQYFGPGTRLTVT.

The gene calls are TRBV2 and TRBJ2-7, with 7 positions matching TRBD2. The CDR3 is made up of 12 amino acids. V shed 6 bases and J 4 bases; nucleotides not matched to a gene: 3. Germline lookup yields CDR1 SNHLY and CDR2 FYNNEI. CDR3 in DNA: TGTGCCAGCAGGGGGGGGAGTTACGAGCAGTACTTC. It specifies CASRGGSYEQYF.

CDR3 bases: TGTGCCAGCAGCTTAGGGAATATCTATGGCTACACCTTC. Translating gives CASSLGNIYGYTF. This chain joins TRBV5-5 and TRBJ1-2; D ambiguous. CDR1 is SGHKS and CDR2 is YYEKEE in the germline V gene (reference sequence). The V end was cut by 2 bases, the J end by 4 bases, with 9 bases between. The CDR3 runs 13 residues.

The J gene is TRBJ2-3, the V gene TRBV7-9; unclear D gene. The V end lost 1 base, the J end lost 5 bases, and 10 bases lay between the germline ends. Germline loops: CDR1 SEHNR, CDR2 FQNEAQ (reference sequence). There are 14 residues in the CDR3. The CDR3 loop reads CASSLGLQEDTQYF. For the CDR3, the DNA is TGTGCCAGCAGCTTAGGGTTGCAGGAAGATACGCAGTATTTT.

The chain couples TRBV7-2 to TRBJ2-7; 8 nucleotides align to TRBD2. The CDR3 is 15 amino acids. Germline trimming cut 8 bases from V and 0 bases from J; bases unmatched to any gene: 9. The germline V gene has CDR1 SGHTA and CDR2 FQGNSA. The CDR3 loop reads CASGGLAGFSYEQYF. As DNA, the CDR3 is TGTGCCAGCGGGGGGCTAGCGGGCTTCTCCTACGAGCAGTACTTC.

The chain combines TRBV19 with TRBJ2-3; TRBD2 aligns across 7 bases. The CDR3 is 15 amino acids. CDR1 is LNHDA, CDR2 SQIVND, per germline (reference sequence). J lost 2 bases, V lost 5 bases, and 7 bases had no gene match. The CDR3 DNA follows: TGTGCCAGTAGTTGGGAGGGTGGGGTCACAGATACGCAGTATTTT. It yields the protein CASSWEGGVTDTQYF.

CDR3 amino acids: CAIRVGMNTEAFF. Here the CDR3 DNA reads TGTGCCATCAGGGTAGGGATGAACACTGAAGCTTTCTTT. This chain joins TRBV10-3 and TRBJ1-1; no reliable D call. The V end was cut by 6 bases, the J end by 0 bases, with 8 bases between. This CDR3 is 13 amino acids long. Germline CDR1 and CDR2: ENHRY and SYGVKD.

The gene calls are TRBV6-6 and TRBJ1-1, with D perhaps matching TRBD1 (5 bases). There are 14 residues in the CDR3. Deletions cut 9 bases from V and 0 bases from J, with 14 bases between. Germline values: CDR1 MNHNY, CDR2 SVGAGI (reference sequence). DNA of the CDR3: TGTGCCAGTCAGTTGGGGACCATGAACACTGAAGCTTTCTTT. It encodes CASQLGTMNTEAFF.

The chain links TRBV11-2 to TRBJ2-7, with D possibly called TRBD1 or TRBD2 (6 bases each). V lost 5 bases, J lost 0 bases, and 17 bases lay in between. This CDR3 is built from 16 residues. CDR1 is SGHAT and CDR2 is FQNNGV in the germline V gene. The chain's CDR3 is CASSRIRGVSSYEQYF. In nucleotides, the CDR3 is TGTGCCAGCAGCCGAATTAGGGGGGTTTCCTCCTACGAGCAGTACTTC.

The rearrangement uses TRBV11-3 and TRBJ1-1; no reliable D call. Per germline, CDR1 SGHNT and CDR2 YENEEA. Trimming took 4 bases from V and 0 from J, leaving 12 bases between them. The CDR3 loop spans 15 amino acids. CDR3 nucleotides: TGTGCCAGCAGCTCATCTCTGGCGGTGAACACTGAAGCTTTCTTT. Protein sequence: CASSSSLAVNTEAFF.

Concerning this clone itself: Germline is not matched at one junction end, which may reflect a read error. This chain uses TRBV5-1 with TRBJ2-1, with 7 bases aligning to TRBD2. The germline V gene encodes CDR1 SGHRS and CDR2 YFSETQ. The CDR3 loop spans 14 amino acids. Here the CDR3 reads CVSSWGTNYNEQFF. The CDR3, as DNA: TGCGTCAGCAGCTGGGGGACTAACTACAATGAGCAGTTCTTC.

The chain employs TRBV27 and TRBJ2-3; a weak D match, TRBD1 (6 bases). The V end lost 5 bases, the J end lost 3 bases, and 15 bases lay between the germline ends. CDR1 and CDR2 from the germline V gene are MNHEY and SMNVEV (reference sequence). CDR3 length equals 15 residues. The CDR3 bases are TGTGCCAGCAGTCTCACCAGGGGATCAACAGATACGCAGTATTTT. This gives the protein CASSLTRGSTDTQYF.

This chain links TRBV2 with TRBJ1-3; D is ambiguous. Germline V gene sequence: CDR1 SNHLY, CDR2 FYNNEI. Between the trimmed V and J ends, which lost 6 bases and 4 bases, there was a span of 7 bases. The CDR3 loop spans 12 amino acids. In DNA, the CDR3 is TGTGCCAGCAGCACATCCGGAAACACCATATATTTT. Translated: CASSTSGNTIYF.

The chain employs TRBV2 and TRBJ1-1; no definite D call. V lost 6 bases, J lost 7 bases, and 12 bases lay in between. CDR1 SNHLY and CDR2 FYNNEI come from the germline V gene. The CDR3 has 12 amino acids. Written as DNA, the CDR3 is TGTGCCAGCAGCCAAACCAGGTATGAAGCTTTCTTT. This encodes CASSQTRYEAFF. Using reference TRBV2 and TRBJ1-1 for the parts outside the CDR3, the full variable domain is EPEVTQTPSHQVTQMGQEVILRCVPISNHLYFYWYRQILGQKVEFLVSFYNNEISEKSEIFDDQFSVERPDGSNFTLKIRSTKLEDSAMYFCASSQTRYEAFFGQGTRLTVV.

In this sample, this clone turned up a few times. This chain links TRBV30 with TRBJ1-1; TRBD1 might be the D (5 bases). The V gene's germline CDR1 is GTSNPN and CDR2 SVGIG (reference sequence). This CDR3 is built from 12 residues. CDR3 region: CAAGVMNTEAFF. Here the CDR3 DNA reads TGTGCAGCGGGGGTTATGAACACTGAAGCTTTCTTT.

V usage is TRBV11-2 and J usage is TRBJ2-2; TRBD1 agrees at 9 bases. Per germline, CDR1 SGHAT and CDR2 FQNNGV. The CDR3 sequence is 16 residues long. V shed 7 bases and J 10 bases; nucleotides not matched to a gene: 16. CDR3 DNA sequence: TGTGCCAGCACCCCTGGGGACAGGGCGGGGTCAAAGGAGCTGTTTTTT. As protein: CASTPGDRAGSKELFF.

This chain's CDR3 is CASSGTVGQLTYEQYF. CDR3 nucleotide sequence: TGTGCCAGCAGTGGCACCGTAGGACAACTTACCTACGAGCAGTACTTC. The chain couples TRBV2 to TRBJ2-7, with D perhaps TRBD1 (5 bases). The V end was cut by 4 bases, the J end by 2 bases, with 18 bases between. The CDR3 consists of 16 residues. From germline, CDR1 is SNHLY and CDR2 FYNNEI.

The chain uses TRBV7-2 and TRBJ1-4; D is unresolved. Germline CDR1 SGHTA, CDR2 FQGNSA. The V gene lost 2 bases and the J gene lost 0 bases, with 10 bases spanning the gap. The CDR3 runs to 16 residues. The CDR3 sequence: CASSLSGVATNEKLFF. CDR3 nucleotides: TGTGCCAGCAGCTTATCGGGAGTTGCAACTAATGAAAAACTGTTTTTT.

This sequence joins TRBV6-5 and TRBJ1-4; no firm D call. The length of the CDR3 is 14 residues. The V and J ends lost 0 bases and 6 bases respectively, with 8 bases between them. Germline V gene data show CDR1 as MNHEY and CDR2 as SVGAGI. The CDR3 loop is CASSYSGFDEKLFF. Written as DNA, the CDR3 is TGTGCCAGCAGTTACTCAGGGTTTGATGAAAAACTGTTTTTT.

The V gene is TRBV19, the J gene TRBJ2-7, with D tentatively TRBD1 or TRBD2 (5 bases each). The CDR3 is 13 residues long. Germline V gene sequence: CDR1 LNHDA, CDR2 SQIVND (reference sequence). V was pared by 10 bases and J by 3 bases, with 16 bases between. CDR3 sequence reads: CAISRDLGYEQYF. The CDR3 DNA is TGTGCCATTTCCCGGGACCTCGGCTACGAGCAGTACTTC.

The J gene is TRBJ1-1, the V gene TRBV7-9; TRBD1 agrees at 10 bases. V lost 3 bases, J lost 2 bases, and 6 bases stayed unmatched. In germline, CDR1 is SEHNR, CDR2 FQNEAQ (reference sequence). The CDR3 is 16 amino acids. CDR3 sequence reads: CASSFPTGGLNTEAFF. DNA of the CDR3: TGTGCCAGCAGCTTCCCGACAGGGGGCCTCAACACTGAAGCTTTCTTT.

J is TRBJ1-5 and V is TRBV6-6, with D unclear. The V and J ends lost 0 bases and 6 bases respectively, with 9 bases between them. The CDR3 spans 14 residues. Germline V gives CDR1 MNHNY, CDR2 SVGAGI (reference sequence). CDR3 sequence reads: CASSYSTGGQPQHF. CDR3 DNA: TGTGCCAGCAGTTACTCGACCGGTGGTCAGCCCCAGCATTTT.

The chain joins TRBV9 to TRBJ2-2; no definite D call. V lost 0 bases to trimming and J lost 7 bases, with 10 bases between them. The CDR3 consists of 14 residues. Per germline, CDR1 SGDLS and CDR2 YYNGEE. The CDR3 loop is CASSVDSLSGELFF. The CDR3 bases are TGTGCCAGCAGCGTAGACAGCCTAAGCGGGGAGCTGTTTTTT.

This chain joins TRBV6-9 and TRBJ2-7, with TRBD1 identical over 7 bases. This CDR3 is built from 14 residues. Germline CDR1 MNHGY, CDR2 SVAAGI. The V gene end was trimmed by 4 bases and the J gene end by 1 base; junction bases not matched to a gene: 4. The DNA for the CDR3 is TGTGCCAGCAGTTCGGGACAGATTTCCTACGAGCAGTACTTC. As protein: CASSSGQISYEQYF.

This rearrangement joins TRBV4-3 to TRBJ1-6; possible D gene TRBD1, 5 bases. Germline loops: CDR1 LGHNA, CDR2 YSLEER. V lost 0 bases and J lost 5, with 8 bases in between. The CDR3 totals 15 residues. CDR3 amino acids: CASSQDSRDNSPLHF. The DNA for the CDR3 is TGCGCCAGCAGCCAAGACTCCAGGGATAATTCACCCCTCCACTTT.